The 28 T cell receptor beta chains reported below all come from one sample, sequenced in a study of blood T cell repertoires in COVID-19. The data were produced by immunoSEQ multiplex PCR, yet TCRdb's version contains in-frame clones alone and is incomplete. The table has approximately 240,000 clones, less than 90% seen once. Input material: peripheral blood. These receptors came from an elderly woman with active or convalescent COVID-19.

This chain uses TRBV2 with TRBJ1-5; 7 bases are a match to TRBD1. Germline values: CDR1 SNHLY, CDR2 FYNNEI. The ends lost 7 bases at V and 1 base at J; junction bases unmatched: 7. The CDR3 is 15 amino acids. The CDR3 loop reads CASNLMGQSNQPQHF. DNA for the CDR3: TGTGCCAGCAATCTCATGGGACAGAGCAATCAGCCCCAGCATTTT.

The table lists this clone with a few counts. The J gene is TRBJ2-3, the V gene TRBV4-3; 12 bases align to TRBD2. Germline loops: CDR1 LGHNA, CDR2 YSLEER. This CDR3 is built from 18 residues. Trimming took 3 bases from V and 1 from J; bases not matched to a gene: 8. The CDR3: CASSHGLAGPPGTDTQYF. CDR3 coding DNA: TGCGCCAGCAGCCACGGACTAGCGGGGCCCCCGGGCACAGATACGCAGTATTTT.

The chain recombines TRBV6-5 with TRBJ1-2; D unclear. Per germline, CDR1 MNHEY and CDR2 SVGAGI. Trimming shortened V by 2 bases and J by 4 bases, and 11 bases separated the two germline ends. The CDR3 length is 14 residues. The CDR3 loop is CASSYGRTGYGYTF. In nucleotides, the CDR3 is TGTGCCAGCAGTTACGGTAGGACTGGCTATGGCTACACCTTC.

This clone was picked up a small number of times. The V call is TRBV7-2, the J call TRBJ1-6, with D tentatively TRBD1 (5 bases). Trimming pared 3 bases from V and 9 bases from J, leaving 9 bases between. In germline, CDR1 is SGHTA, CDR2 FQGNSA. This CDR3 has 13 amino acids. The CDR3 spells CASSFQGLSPLHF. CDR3 nucleotide sequence: TGTGCCAGCAGCTTTCAGGGTCTTTCACCCCTCCACTTT.

V usage is TRBV9 and J usage is TRBJ2-2; tentative D call: TRBD2 (7 bases). Germline V gives CDR1 SGDLS, CDR2 YYNGEE. This CDR3 region has 16 residues. V lost 4 bases and J 4 bases, leaving 17 bases between the germline ends. Here the CDR3 DNA reads TGTGCCAGCAGCCCCCGCGGGGGCCTTAGCACCGGGGAGCTGTTTTTT. Amino acid sequence: CASSPRGGLSTGELFF.

This clone came up once. This chain uses TRBV30 with TRBJ2-5, with 7 positions matching TRBD2. CDR3 length equals 15 residues. Germline CDR1 GTSNPN, CDR2 SVGIG (reference sequence). V gave up 0 bases and J gave up 4 bases; unmatched junction bases: 8. This chain's CDR3 is CAWSVRAGVGETQYF. The DNA of the CDR3 is TGTGCCTGGAGTGTACGTGCGGGAGTCGGAGAGACCCAGTACTTC.

This rearrangement joins TRBV24-1 to TRBJ2-1; 7 nucleotides match TRBD1. V dropped 0 bases and J dropped 6; count of bases not matched to a gene: 4. CDR1 is KGHDR and CDR2 is SFDVKD in the germline V gene. This CDR3 has 15 residues. DNA of the CDR3: TGTGCCACCAGTGATTTGGGGACAGTTCCCAATGAGCAGTTCTTC. Protein sequence: CATSDLGTVPNEQFF.

This chain joins TRBV28 and TRBJ2-5, with D maybe TRBD2 (7 bases). Germline assignment: CDR1 MDHEN and CDR2 SYDVKM. The CDR3 consists of 13 residues. Trimming stripped 8 bases from V and 3 bases from J, with 13 bases between. This CDR3 is CASVGGREETQYF. The CDR3 DNA is TGTGCCAGCGTGGGGGGGCGGGAAGAGACCCAGTACTTC. The full variable domain, in which reference TRBV28 and TRBJ2-5 provide the parts outside the CDR3, is DVKVTQSSRYLVKRTGEKVFLECVQDMDHENMFWYRQDPGLGLRLIYFSYDVKMKEKGDIPEGYSVSREKKERFSLILESASTNQTSMYLCASVGGREETQYFGPGTRLLVL.

V gene TRBV4-1 combines with J gene TRBJ2-1, with unresolved D. Trimming removed 1 base at V and 3 bases at J, with 13 bases between. The CDR3 loop spans 16 amino acids. Germline values: CDR1 MGHRA, CDR2 YSYEKL. This CDR3 is CASSQGATEVYNEQFF. The DNA for the CDR3 is TGCGCCAGCAGCCAAGGGGCAACGGAAGTCTACAATGAGCAGTTCTTC.

V usage is TRBV29-1 and J usage is TRBJ2-3; the D is unclear. Germline CDR1 is SQVTM and CDR2 is ANQGSEA. The CDR3 is 12 amino acids. V lost 5 bases and J 0 bases, leaving 6 bases between the germline ends. CDR3 loop: CSVTVSTDTQYF. The CDR3 DNA is TGCAGCGTTACGGTCAGCACAGATACGCAGTATTTT.

The genes are TRBV5-4 and TRBJ1-3; 7 bases align to TRBD1. CDR3 length: 14 residues. Losses at the gene ends were 7 bases for V and 7 bases for J; bases not matched to a gene: 11. Germline CDR1 is SGHNT and CDR2 is YYREEE (reference sequence). CDR3 in DNA: TGTGCCAGCCGGGAGGGGGCAGGGTCCAACACCATATATTTT. Amino acid sequence: CASREGAGSNTIYF.

This chain links TRBV9 with TRBJ2-1; a weak D match, TRBD1 (6 bases). CDR1 SGDLS and CDR2 YYNGEE come from the germline V gene. The CDR3 covers 15 residues. The germline V and J ends were trimmed by 1 base and 7 bases, with 15 bases remaining between them. The CDR3 DNA is TGTGCCAGCAGCGTAACTCCACAGGGTGGGAATGAGCAGTTCTTC. It specifies CASSVTPQGGNEQFF.

This clone was observed many times. The chain is built from TRBV4-1 and TRBJ2-7; a weak D match, TRBD1 (5 bases). The germline V gene has CDR1 MGHRA and CDR2 YSYEKL. The CDR3 is 16 amino acids. The V gene lost 0 bases and the J gene lost 0 bases, with 12 bases spanning the gap. CDR3 in amino acids: CASSQDPADTSYEQYF. The DNA of the CDR3 is TGCGCCAGCAGCCAAGATCCGGCGGACACCTCCTACGAGCAGTACTTC.

In nucleotides, the CDR3 is TGTGCCAGCAGGCACGACAGGGGAGGGCGAGCTTTCTTT. This sequence encodes CASRHDRGGRAFF. The genes are TRBV7-3 and TRBJ1-1, with 8 nucleotides matching TRBD1. V shed 6 bases and J 10 bases; nucleotides not matched to a gene: 10. Germline CDR1 and CDR2: SGHTA and FQGTGA. The CDR3 totals 13 residues. The entire variable domain, with the rest obtained from reference TRBV7-3 and TRBJ1-1, is as follows: GAGVSQTPSNKVTEKGKYVELRCDPISGHTALYWYRQSLGQGPEFLIYFQGTGAADDSGLPNDRFFAVRPEGSVSTLKIQRTERGDSAVYLCASRHDRGGRAFFGQGTRLTVV.

This sequence joins TRBV9 and TRBJ1-1, with unresolved D. The CDR3 is 13 residues long. The V gene lost 3 bases and the J gene lost 1 base, with 7 bases spanning the gap. Per germline, CDR1 SGDLS and CDR2 YYNGEE. CDR3 sequence (DNA): TGTGCCAGCAGCGAGTACGGGAACACTGAAGCTTTCTTT. Translated: CASSEYGNTEAFF.

J is TRBJ2-1 and V is TRBV19, with TRBD2 identical over 7 bases. Germline V gives CDR1 LNHDA, CDR2 SQIVND (reference sequence). This CDR3 spans 16 amino acids. V was pared by 1 base and J by 7 bases, with 10 bases of the junction left unmatched. CDR3 in amino acids: CASSIGGGSGVNEQFF. The CDR3 DNA sequence: TGTGCCAGTAGTATAGGAGGCGGGAGCGGTGTTAATGAGCAGTTCTTC.

This clone was seen just once. The rearrangement links TRBV5-1 to TRBJ2-7; the D gene is possibly TRBD1 (5 bases). Trimming shortened V by 4 bases and J by 9 bases, and 17 bases separated the two germline ends. The CDR3 is 13 amino acids. CDR1 and CDR2 (germline): SGHRS, YFSETQ. CDR3 amino acids: CASSPPGRRGQYF. CDR3 coding DNA: TGCGCCAGCAGCCCTCCAGGGCGAAGGGGGCAGTACTTC.

This chain joins TRBV9 and TRBJ2-3; TRBD2 matches 9 bases. With V trimmed by 4 bases and J by 3 bases, 3 bases remained unmatched. Germline V CDR1 and CDR2: SGDLS, YYNGEE. This CDR3 comprises 14 residues. As DNA, the CDR3 is TGTGCCAGCAGCCCCAGCGGGAGGACAGATACGCAGTATTTT. Translation gives CASSPSGRTDTQYF.

The genes are TRBV19 and TRBJ2-2, with D maybe TRBD1 (5 bases). Germline assignment: CDR1 LNHDA and CDR2 SQIVND (reference sequence). V dropped 7 bases and J dropped 7 bases, with 13 bases sitting between them. This CDR3 has 13 residues. The CDR3 loop is CASTLLGVGELFF. The CDR3 nucleotides read TGTGCCAGTACCCTCTTAGGGGTCGGGGAGCTGTTTTTT.

The chain combines TRBV7-2 with TRBJ1-1, with no clear D. The CDR3 length is 14 residues. Germline V lookup: CDR1 SGHTA, CDR2 FQGNSA. With 6 bases removed from V and 2 bases from J, the gap between germline ends came to 13 bases. As DNA, the CDR3 is TGTGCCAGCAGGCCGGGAATACTCAACACTGAAGCTTTCTTT. It translates to CASRPGILNTEAFF.

The CDR3 nucleotides read TGTGCCAGCAGCTTGGATCTTCAGGCAGCAGCCTACGAGCAGTACTTC. It specifies CASSLDLQAAAYEQYF. This chain uses TRBV5-6 with TRBJ2-7; D unresolved. Trimming removed 0 bases from V and 2 bases from J, with 15 bases in between. The CDR3 loop spans 16 amino acids. Germline V CDR1 and CDR2: SGHDT, YYEEEE.

The J gene is TRBJ1-1, the V gene TRBV12-3 or TRBV12-4, with D possibly being TRBD1 (6 bases). The CDR3 is made up of 13 amino acids. V was clipped by 4 bases and J by 9 bases, with 15 bases between them. CDR3 DNA: TGTGCCAGCAGTTCTCAGGGGAAGGCCCAAGCTTTCTTT. Its translation: CASSSQGKAQAFF.

This clone has just one count. This sequence joins TRBV7-8 and TRBJ1-3, with D maybe TRBD1 (6 bases). The V gene lost 5 bases and the J gene lost 0 bases, with 14 bases spanning the gap. Germline V CDR1 and CDR2: SGHVS, FQNEAQ. The CDR3 is 16 amino acids. The CDR3 loop reads CASSLQGSVSGNTIYF. The CDR3 bases are TGTGCCAGCAGCCTTCAGGGGTCTGTCTCTGGAAACACCATATATTTT.

This chain connects TRBV11-2 to TRBJ2-3; TRBD2 is a possible D gene (5 bases). Trimming cost V 1 base and J 2 bases, with 13 bases left between them. Germline V gives CDR1 SGHAT, CDR2 FQNNGV. The CDR3 loop spans 16 amino acids. CDR3: CASSLARGQYTDTQYF. The CDR3 bases are TGTGCCAGCAGCTTAGCTCGCGGGCAGTACACAGATACGCAGTATTTT.

The V gene is TRBV5-1, the J gene TRBJ1-3, with a weak D call TRBD1 (5 bases). Trimming stripped 0 bases from V and 4 bases from J, with 8 bases between. The CDR3 loop spans 14 amino acids. The germline CDR1 and CDR2 sequences are SGHRS and YFSETQ. For the CDR3, the DNA is TGCGCCAGCAGCTTGGGTCAGGGCGGAAACACCATATATTTT. Amino acids: CASSLGQGGNTIYF.

This chain connects TRBV19 to TRBJ2-3; weak D call: TRBD1 (6 bases). Trimming stripped 5 bases from V and 11 bases from J, with 14 bases between. The CDR3 is made up of 12 amino acids. CDR1 LNHDA and CDR2 SQIVND come from the germline V gene (reference sequence). CDR3 amino acids: CASSQNRALQYF. The CDR3 DNA reads as TGTGCCAGTAGTCAAAACAGGGCCCTGCAGTATTTT.

The chain combines TRBV11-3 with TRBJ2-2, with D perhaps TRBD2 (5 bases). Trimming removed 5 bases at V and 2 bases at J, with 15 bases between. There are 16 residues in the CDR3. Germline V gives CDR1 SGHNT, CDR2 YENEEA. CDR3 DNA: TGTGCCAGCAGCACTCGCAATCGGGGAAACACCGGGGAGCTGTTTTTT. Its protein is CASSTRNRGNTGELFF.

The CDR3 DNA reads as TGTGCCAGCAGCTTCTACAGCACGGGCACAGATACGCAGTATTTT. Translated: CASSFYSTGTDTQYF. The rearrangement links TRBV5-4 to TRBJ2-3; D remains ambiguous. Germline CDR1 is SGHNT and CDR2 is YYREEE (reference sequence). This CDR3 has 15 residues. The ends were cut back, 2 bases at V and 1 base at J, with 11 bases in the middle.